This T cell receptor beta chain was obtained from a study of blood T cell repertoires in COVID-19. The assay was immunoSEQ multiplex PCR, and TCRdb's table has in-frame clones only and misses some. The table lists around 370,000 clones, around 91% of them singletons. The germline CDR1 and CDR2 sequences are SNHLY and FYNNEI. Trimming cost V 0 bases and J 1 base, with 8 bases left between them. This CDR3 is built from 15 residues. Sequencing was performed on peripheral blood. The rearrangement joins TRBV2 to TRBJ2-3; no clear D gene. The receptor's source is a woman aged 18-29 years who had recovered from COVID-19. The CDR3 spells CASSEAPRGTDTQYF. The CDR3 DNA follows: TGTGCCAGCAGTGAAGCGCCCCGGGGCACAGATACGCAGTATTTT. The whole variable domain, filled in from reference TRBV2 and TRBJ2-3, reads EPEVTQTPSHQVTQMGQEVILRCVPISNHLYFYWYRQILGQKVEFLVSFYNNEISEKSEIFDDQFSVERPDGSNFTLKIRSTKLEDSAMYFCASSEAPRGTDTQYFGPGTRLTVL.